This T cell receptor beta chain originates from a study of blood T cell repertoires in COVID-19. Trimming took off 2 bases at V and 4 bases at J, with 23 bases between the two ends. Germline lookup yields CDR1 SGHTA and CDR2 FQGNSA. The CDR3 runs to 18 residues. Enrolled through a virtual design, the participants were between roughly 18 and 90 years of age and came from around 25 US areas. Cohorts were determined from participant-reported clinical history. Those designated as exposed participants met a COVID-19 case within 2 weeks before study entry. In the authors' methods: Reference gene primer amplification gave estimated nucleated cell counts. Data came from immunoSEQ multiplex PCR; TCRdb stores just in-frame clones and leaves some out. For V, J and clone size, that table is used; D and trimming come from the DNA. The sample carries 350,000 to 400,000 clones, 90% to 95% recorded once.

Material for sequencing was PBMCs or T cells enriched from blood (not recorded which). The chain has TRBV7-2 and TRBJ1-1; a weak D match, TRBD1 (5 bases). The sequence was collected from a woman between 40 and 50 years old who had been exposed to COVID-19. CDR3 loop: CASSLNFLGRVRFTEAFF. CDR3 sequence (DNA): TGTGCCAGCAGCTTAAATTTTCTTGGCAGGGTACGGTTCACTGAAGCTTTCTTT.